This T cell receptor (beta chain) was obtained from a study of cytomegalovirus exposure and HLA in healthy donors. PCR used 60 Vbeta primers and 13 Jbeta primers. The data were produced by immunoSEQ multiplex PCR, yet TCRdb's version contains in-frame clones alone and is incomplete. In the table there are 100,000 to 120,000 clones, roughly 86% of which are singletons. Germline CDR1 and CDR2: SGHDT and YYEEEE. V gave up 0 bases and J gave up 11 bases, with 12 bases separating them. The CDR3 contains 13 residues. The chain recombines TRBV5-6 with TRBJ1-5; no clear D gene. The sample was PBMCs. This TCR was recovered from a man in his forties or fifties in good health and CMV-seronegative. The DNA for the CDR3 is TGTGCCAGCAGCTTGGGAGTCGAGAGGGCCCAGCATTTT. Its translation is CASSLGVERAQHF.